A selection of T cell receptor beta chains follows, all from one sample in a study of CD8 T cells in Susac syndrome. TCRdb passed the immunoSEQ multiplex PCR reads through MiXCR, listing each CDR3 protein once. The sample has about 300,000 distinct CDR3 sequences, approximately 89% seen once. The sequencing input was CD8+ T cells from PBMCs. The receptors here all came from a human donor with multiple sclerosis. The CDR3 runs from the conserved cysteine through the conserved F or W. D genes are given only for firm matches. Clone size, where shown, is once, few, many, or a class for clones that have expanded.

clone_size	d_call	j_call	cdr3_length	v_call	cdr3_nt	cdr3_aa
-	-	TRBJ1-1	11	TRBV4-1	TGCGCCAGCAGCTCTGGGGGTAGGGCTTTCTTT	CASSSGGRAFF
-	TRBD2	TRBJ2-2	15	TRBV6-1	TGTGCCAGCAGCGCTGGACTAGCGGTCACCGGGGAGCTGTTTTTT	CASSAGLAVTGELFF
-	TRBD1	TRBJ1-2	19	TRBV7-3	TGTGCCAGCAGCTTAAAAGGTTCGGTAGTTGATGACAGGGGACATGGCTACACCTTC	CASSLKGSVVDDRGHGYTF
-	-	TRBJ1-1	15	TRBV7-9	TGTGCCAGCAGCTTAGTGACGAAAGCGGACACTGAAGCTTTCTTT	CASSLVTKADTEAFF
-	-	TRBJ2-7	12	TRBV2	TGTGCCACACGGGACTCCGTCTACGAGCAGTACTTC	CATRDSVYEQYF
-	TRBD2	TRBJ2-3	19	TRBV27	TGTGCCAGCAACCACCCCGGACTAGCGGGCGGGGAGGGCACAGATACGCAGTATTTT	CASNHPGLAGGEGTDTQYF
-	TRBD2	TRBJ2-5	15	TRBV14	TGTGCCAGCAGCCTCATTAGCGGGAGAGGGGAGACCCAGTACTTC	CASSLISGRGETQYF
-	-	TRBJ2-4	12	TRBV19	TGTGCCAGCCAGAGTCTACAGAACATTCAGTACTTC	CASQSLQNIQYF
-	-	TRBJ2-7	12	TRBV3-1	TGTGCCAGCAGCCAGATAGGTTCCGAGCAGTACTTC	CASSQIGSEQYF
-	-	TRBJ2-1	12	TRBV27	TGTGCCAGCAGTTGGGGAAACAATGAGCAGTTCTTC	CASSWGNNEQFF
-	TRBD2	TRBJ2-7	15	TRBV29-1	TGCAGCGTTGAAGCCGGGACTAGCGAAACCTACGAGCAGTACTTC	CSVEAGTSETYEQYF
-	-	TRBJ1-1	14	TRBV9	TGTGCCAGCAGCGTAGGAGAGGGACGCCCCGAAGCTTTCTTT	CASSVGEGRPEAFF
-	-	TRBJ2-7	13	TRBV25-1	TGTGCCAGCAGCCGACTCTATTCGTACGAGCAGTACTTC	CASSRLYSYEQYF
-	TRBD2	TRBJ2-1	14	TRBV30	TGTGCCTGGACGACTAGCGGGAGGGGGGATGAGCAGTTCTTC	CAWTTSGRGDEQFF
-	TRBD1	TRBJ2-1	19	TRBV12-3/TRBV12-4	TGTGCCAGCAGTTCAAGCCCCGGACAGGGGGAGGGACCCTTCAATGAGCAGTTCTTC	CASSSSPGQGEGPFNEQFF
-	-	TRBJ1-4	13	TRBV20-1	TGCAGTGCTAACCCGCCAGAGTGGGGAAAACTGTTTTTT	CSANPPEWGKLFF
-	TRBD1	TRBJ1-5	18	TRBV12-3/TRBV12-4	TGTGCCAGCAGTTTAGGCCCCGAGACAGGGCCTGCAGATCAGCCCCAGCATTTT	CASSLGPETGPADQPQHF
-	-	TRBJ2-1	12	TRBV9	TGTGCCAGCAGCTCAACTGACGGTGAGCAGTTCTTC	CASSSTDGEQFF
once	-	TRBJ1-1	13	TRBV30	TGTGCCTGGACTACGGGGGGGAACACTGAAGCTTTCTTT	CAWTTGGNTEAFF
-	-	TRBJ2-3	15	TRBV4-2	TGTGCCAGCAGCCCCGAGGGACCATACACAGATACGCAGTATTTT	CASSPEGPYTDTQYF
-	-	TRBJ2-2	14	TRBV29-1	TGCAGCGGAAAACTAGCCTCGAACACCGGGGAGCTGTTTTTT	CSGKLASNTGELFF
once	-	TRBJ1-1	14	TRBV15	TGTGCCACCAGCAGAGATGCGGGGTACACTGAAGCTTTCTTT	CATSRDAGYTEAFF
-	TRBD1	TRBJ1-5	16	TRBV10-3	TGTGCCATCAGTGACCCGGACAGGGGGTACAATCAGCCCCAGCATTTT	CAISDPDRGYNQPQHF
few	-	TRBJ1-1	13	TRBV7-3	TGTGCCAGCAGCGCTGACTTGAACACTGAAGCTTTCTTT	CASSADLNTEAFF
-	-	TRBJ2-7	16	TRBV5-1	TGCGCCAGCAGCTCTTCTTCGGGACTCGGTCGTCTCGAGCAGTACTTC	CASSSSSGLGRLEQYF
few	-	TRBJ2-7	14	TRBV4-3	TGCGCCAGCAGCCCGGGACATGCCTCCTACGAGCAGTACTTC	CASSPGHASYEQYF
-	-	TRBJ1-1	11	TRBV7-9	TGTGCCAGCAGCTTGGGGGTTGCAGCTTTCTTT	CASSLGVAAFF
-	TRBD1	TRBJ2-5	12	TRBV12-5	TGTGCTAGTGGCCGGACAGGGGAGACCCAGTACTTC	CASGRTGETQYF
-	-	TRBJ1-1	14	TRBV2	TGTGCCAGCAGTGCGGGGGGCGCAGGGACTGAAGCTTTCTTT	CASSAGGAGTEAFF
-	-	TRBJ1-5	16	TRBV19	TGTGCCAGTAGTATCGGGGCCGGACGGTCCAATCAGCCCCAGCATTTT	CASSIGAGRSNQPQHF
-	-	TRBJ1-1	14	TRBV6-2/TRBV6-3	TGTGCCAGCAGTTACTTGCCTCGGGGCACTGAAGCTTTCTTT	CASSYLPRGTEAFF
-	TRBD1	TRBJ1-1	13	TRBV2	TGTGCCAGCCTCCCGACAGGGGGGACTGAAGCTTTCTTT	CASLPTGGTEAFF
-	TRBD1	TRBJ2-2	14	TRBV27	TGTGCCAGCAGTTGGACAGGGAGAGCAGGGGAGCTGTTTTTT	CASSWTGRAGELFF